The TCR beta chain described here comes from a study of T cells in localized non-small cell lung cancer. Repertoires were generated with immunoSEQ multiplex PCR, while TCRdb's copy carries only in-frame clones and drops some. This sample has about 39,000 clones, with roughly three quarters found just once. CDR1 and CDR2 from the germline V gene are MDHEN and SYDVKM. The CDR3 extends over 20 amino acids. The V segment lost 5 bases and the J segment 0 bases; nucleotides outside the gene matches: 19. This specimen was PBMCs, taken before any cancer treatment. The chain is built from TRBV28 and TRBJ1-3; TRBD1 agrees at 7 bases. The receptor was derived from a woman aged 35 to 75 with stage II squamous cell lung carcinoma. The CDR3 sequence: CASSAPLGTAQISSGNTIYF. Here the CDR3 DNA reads TGTGCCAGCAGTGCCCCCCTCGGGACAGCACAGATCAGCTCTGGAAACACCATATATTTT.